This TCR beta chain is drawn from a study of cytomegalovirus exposure and HLA in healthy donors. PCR primers comprised 60 Vbeta and 13 Jbeta primers. TCRdb keeps only in-frame clones here, not all; method: immunoSEQ multiplex PCR. Here the sample spans 95,000 to 150,000 clones, roughly 80% being singletons. The CDR3 is 15 amino acids. Looked up from germline, CDR1 is LGHNA and CDR2 is YSLEER. V shed 1 base and J shed 4 bases, with 13 bases lying between them. The sample comprised PBMCs. The receptor's source is a woman between 40 and 55 years old in good health and CMV-seronegative. The chain recombines TRBV4-3 with TRBJ1-2; TRBD1 is a possible D gene (5 bases). CDR3 DNA sequence: TGCGCCAGCAGCCAAGGGTCCCAGGGTACCTATGGCTACACCTTC. Translating it yields CASSQGSQGTYGYTF.